These 26 T cell receptor beta chains came from one sample sequenced in a study of blood T cells in healthy people across ages. Combining a sample-barcoded 5' primer with a J-beta primer mix, a second PCR ran for roughly 7 to 11 cycles. MiXCR was run by TCRdb on the 5' RACE reads, yielding one entry per CDR3 protein. Here the sample spans 1.5 million to 2 million distinct CDR3 sequences, about 31% being singletons. The sequencing input was blood. The source of these receptors is a woman under 40 in good health.

On this clonotype: At one of its ends the junction is not consistent with the germline gene, which may arise from a read error. V gene TRBV27 combines with J gene TRBJ2-2; D is perhaps TRBD1 or TRBD2 (5 bases each). Germline V gene data show CDR1 as MNHEY and CDR2 as SMNVEV (reference sequence). The CDR3 totals 14 residues. CDR3: CTSSPRTGPGELFF. In DNA form, the CDR3 reads TGTACCAGCAGTCCGAGGACGGGACCTGGGGAGCTGTTTTTT.

This clonotype was picked up many times. The chain uses TRBV29-1 and TRBJ2-1; D possibly matches TRBD1 or TRBD2 (5 bases each). The CDR3 covers 13 residues. The V gene's germline CDR1 is SQVTM and CDR2 ANQGSEA. Trimming stripped 7 bases from V and 0 bases from J, with 10 bases between. The CDR3 DNA reads as TGCAGCGGTGGGGGAATCTCCTACAATGAGCAGTTCTTC. It specifies CSGGGISYNEQFF.

This clonotype showed up many times. The chain joins TRBV20-1 to TRBJ2-7, with D unresolved. The V end lost 2 bases, the J end lost 2 bases, and 7 bases lay between the germline ends. CDR3 size: 12 residues. Germline CDR1 is DFQATT and CDR2 is SNEGSKA (reference sequence). The CDR3, as DNA: TGCAGTGCTAGATGGGCCACCTACGAGCAGTACTTC. It codes for CSARWATYEQYF.

Comment on this clonotype: Relative to the germline gene, one junction end is altered; a read error may explain this. The CDR3 spells CASSFIGFSTGELFF. CDR3 bases: TGTGCCAGCAGTTTTATAGGGTTTAGCACCGGGGAACTGTTTTTT. The chain carries TRBV27 and TRBJ2-2; D might be TRBD2 (5 bases). The length of the CDR3 is 15 residues. The germline V gene has CDR1 MNHEY and CDR2 SMNVEV (reference sequence).

This clonotype was seen only once. This chain connects TRBV27 to TRBJ2-1; D ambiguous. Trimming stripped 8 bases from V and 6 bases from J, with 17 bases between. From germline, CDR1 is MNHEY and CDR2 SMNVEV (reference sequence). The CDR3 length is 14 residues. This chain's CDR3 is CASGFLVDGNEQFF. CDR3 DNA sequence: TGTGCCAGCGGGTTCTTAGTGGATGGCAATGAGCAGTTCTTC.

This clonotype was seen more than once but under ten times. J is TRBJ2-2 and V is TRBV12-3 or TRBV12-4, with TRBD2 matching 9 bases. V lost 5 bases to trimming and J lost 5 bases; unmatched junction nucleotides: 12. CDR3 length: 17 amino acids. The CDR3 sequence is CASSLGMVAGDTGELFF. In nucleotides, the CDR3 is TGTGCCAGCAGTCTAGGGATGGTAGCGGGAGATACCGGGGAGCTGTTTTTT.

This clonotype showed up just a few times. This chain uses TRBV20-1 with TRBJ1-1, with a weak D call TRBD1 (6 bases). The CDR3 is 17 residues long. The germline V and J ends were trimmed by 4 bases and 6 bases, with 27 bases remaining between them. The germline gives CDR1 DFQATT, CDR2 SNEGSKA (reference sequence). The CDR3 DNA is TGCAGTGCTAAACGCCTAGGGGGATCACATGGACTCGCTGAAGCTTTCTTT. Its protein product is CSAKRLGGSHGLAEAFF.

This clonotype showed up many times. The rearrangement links TRBV20-1 to TRBJ2-1; TRBD2 matches 10 bases. The CDR3 contains 14 residues. The junction had 8 bases not matched to a gene; V was cut back by 6 bases and J by 6 bases. CDR1 is DFQATT, CDR2 SNEGSKA, per germline (reference sequence). Here the CDR3 reads CSADIAGGSNEQFF. In nucleotides, the CDR3 is TGCAGTGCCGATATAGCGGGAGGATCCAATGAGCAGTTCTTC.

This clonotype was seen repeatedly, ten times or more. CDR3 nucleotide sequence: TGTGCTACTCCGGATGGGCACGAGCAGTACTTC. It yields the protein CATPDGHEQYF. The chain combines TRBV12-5 with TRBJ2-7; D gene ambiguous. The CDR3 covers 11 residues. Per germline, CDR1 LGHNT and CDR2 FRNRAP. V was shortened by 10 bases and J by 5 bases, with 12 bases between the two germline ends.

The sample holds a few counts of this clonotype. CDR3 loop: CASSWDSYIDQPQHF. The CDR3 region has the DNA TGTGCCAGCAGTTGGGACAGCTATATCGATCAGCCCCAGCATTTT. V and J are TRBV12-3 or TRBV12-4 and TRBJ1-5, with TRBD1 matching 7 bases. The CDR3 extends over 15 amino acids. V gave up 4 bases and J gave up 5 bases; unmatched junction bases: 8.

Notes on this clonotype: A read error may explain this, as a much larger clone is one base away. J is TRBJ2-5 and V is TRBV29-1; the match to TRBD2 covers 12 bases. This CDR3 region has 14 residues. The junction had 11 bases not matched to a gene; V was cut back by 4 bases and J by 11 bases. Germline loops: CDR1 SQVTM, CDR2 ANQGSEA. CDR3: CSVGRTSGTYGQYF. The CDR3 nucleotides are TGCAGCGTTGGGAGGACTAGCGGGACCTACGGGCAGTACTTC.

This clonotype was observed many times. The chain links TRBV28 to TRBJ2-5; D is unresolved. In germline, CDR1 is MDHEN, CDR2 SYDVKM. This CDR3 spans 14 amino acids. The V end was cut by 1 base, the J end by 2 bases, with 8 bases between. The DNA for the CDR3 is TGTGCCAGCAGTTTATACCGGGCGCAAGAGACCCAGTACTTC. Residues: CASSLYRAQETQYF.

The rearrangement joins TRBV7-2 to TRBJ1-3, with 7 bases identical to TRBD1. V trimming: 5 bases; J trimming: 4 bases; junction bases outside the gene matches: 8. There are 15 residues in the CDR3. CDR1 and CDR2 (germline): SGHTA, FQGNSA. In DNA form, the CDR3 reads TGTGCCAGCAGCACAGGGGCCATGAGGGGAAACACCATATATTTT. Its translation is CASSTGAMRGNTIYF. Looking up the rest from reference TRBV7-2 and TRBJ1-3 gives the full variable domain: GAGVSQSPSNKVTEKGKDVELRCDPISGHTALYWYRQSLGQGLEFLIYFQGNSAPDKSGLPSDRFSAERTGGSVSTLTIQRTQQEDSAVYLCASSTGAMRGNTIYFGEGSWLTVV.

This clonotype was detected only a few times. The chain is built from TRBV7-8 and TRBJ1-2; D remains unclear. The CDR3 spans 13 residues. V gave up 4 bases and J gave up 10 bases, with 16 bases separating them. From germline, CDR1 is SGHVS and CDR2 FQNEAQ. DNA for the CDR3: TGTGCCAGCAGCTCAATAAACCCGACGGACTACACCTTC. This encodes CASSSINPTDYTF.

The V call is TRBV13, the J call TRBJ2-3; possibly TRBD2 for D (5 bases). Looked up from germline, CDR1 is PRHDT and CDR2 is FYEKMQ (reference sequence). The CDR3 length is 13 residues. Trimming removed 7 bases from V and 7 bases from J, with 15 bases in between. The CDR3 loop is CASTRERTHTQYF. The CDR3 DNA sequence: TGTGCCAGCACCCGAGAGCGGACGCATACGCAGTATTTT.

This clonotype has just a few counts. This sequence joins TRBV15 and TRBJ2-3, with 13 positions matching TRBD2. Germline CDR1 LNHNV, CDR2 YYDKDF (reference sequence). CDR3 size: 17 residues. The ends lost 3 bases at V and 4 bases at J; junction bases unmatched: 7. CDR3 sequence reads: CATSRAGLAGAADTQYF. CDR3 nucleotides: TGTGCCACCAGCAGGGCAGGACTAGCGGGAGCCGCAGATACGCAGTATTTT.

This clonotype was seen a few times. V usage is TRBV28 and J usage is TRBJ1-6; perhaps TRBD1 as D (5 bases). This CDR3 has 15 residues. CDR1 MDHEN and CDR2 SYDVKM come from the germline V gene. Trimming took 4 bases from V and 4 from J, leaving 11 bases between them. CDR3 amino acids: CASSSPGTYNSPLHF. DNA for the CDR3: TGTGCCAGCAGTTCCCCCGGGACGTATAATTCACCCCTCCACTTT. Supplemented by reference TRBV28 and TRBJ1-6, the full variable domain reads DVKVTQSSRYLVKRTGEKVFLECVQDMDHENMFWYRQDPGLGLRLIYFSYDVKMKEKGDIPEGYSVSREKKERFSLILESASTNQTSMYLCASSSPGTYNSPLHFGNGTRLTVT.

The chain links TRBV14 to TRBJ2-1; 13 positions agree with TRBD2. V gave up 4 bases and J gave up 4 bases; unmatched junction bases: 7. Germline V CDR1 and CDR2: SGHDN, FVKESK. The CDR3 covers 17 residues. The CDR3 region is CASSRGGLAGRYNEQFF. The CDR3 DNA reads as TGTGCCAGCAGCCGGGGGGGACTAGCGGGGCGATACAATGAGCAGTTCTTC.

This chain joins TRBV5-1 and TRBJ2-7; tentative D call: TRBD2 (6 bases). The germline V gene encodes CDR1 SGHRS and CDR2 YFSETQ. V lost 3 bases and J lost 2, with 12 bases in between. The CDR3 has 14 residues. The CDR3 bases are TGCGCCAGCAGCTCGGGAGAAGTTGCCTACGAGCAGTACTTC. Translated, it gives CASSSGEVAYEQYF.

The chain employs TRBV20-1 and TRBJ1-5; D not certain. The CDR3 is made up of 12 amino acids. Trimming stripped 4 bases from V and 10 bases from J, with 14 bases between. Germline V CDR1 and CDR2: DFQATT, SNEGSKA (reference sequence). DNA for the CDR3: TGCAGTGCTACCAGGCCCCAAGTACCCCAGCATTTT. Translation: CSATRPQVPQHF.

This clonotype was detected many times. The V and J genes are TRBV20-1 and TRBJ2-3; 7 positions match TRBD2. The CDR3 length is 12 residues. J was trimmed by 6 bases and V by 2 bases; bases with no gene match: 2. The germline V gene has CDR1 DFQATT and CDR2 SNEGSKA (reference sequence). CDR3 protein: CSARRGEDTQYF. The CDR3 DNA follows: TGCAGTGCTAGACGGGGGGAGGATACGCAGTATTTT.

This clonotype has a count of ten or more. Written as DNA, the CDR3 is TGTGCCAGCAGCCTAGCGGGGGGGCCCTTTGCCGAGCAGTTCTTC. This gives the protein CASSLAGGPFAEQFF. The chain combines TRBV12-3 or TRBV12-4 with TRBJ2-1; 12 bases fit TRBD2. The CDR3 totals 15 residues. The ends lost 6 bases at V and 10 bases at J; junction bases unmatched: 10.

This clonotype was counted between two and nine times. The rearrangement links TRBV12-3 or TRBV12-4 to TRBJ1-2; TRBD1 matches at 7 bases. J lost 7 bases, V lost 1 base, and 6 bases had no gene match. This CDR3 region has 14 residues. The CDR3 sequence: CASSLEPGGGGYTF. The CDR3 nucleotides read TGTGCCAGCAGTTTAGAACCAGGGGGAGGTGGCTACACCTTC.

The chain uses TRBV5-1 and TRBJ2-1; 7 bases fit TRBD1. In germline, CDR1 is SGHRS, CDR2 YFSETQ. The CDR3 sequence is 13 residues long. Trimming removed 2 bases from V and 9 bases from J; junction bases left unmatched: 5. CDR3 coding DNA: TGCGCCAGCAGCTTCCGGGACAGCGGTGAGCAGTTCTTC. Residues: CASSFRDSGEQFF.

The CDR3 loop reads CASSSKTGGPEAFF. The CDR3 DNA sequence: TGTGCCAGCAGCTCGAAGACAGGGGGTCCTGAAGCTTTCTTT. The chain links TRBV13 to TRBJ1-1; 9 bases align to TRBD1. The CDR3 is 14 amino acids. Trimming took 4 bases from V and 6 from J; bases not matched to a gene: 6. Germline CDR1 reads PRHDT; CDR2 reads FYEKMQ (reference sequence).

This clonotype was seen a few times. The chain links TRBV21-1 to TRBJ2-7; TRBD2, as called in the table, went unchecked against the DNA. TRBV21-1 is flagged as a pseudogene. The CDR3 totals 16 residues. The CDR3 DNA follows: TGTGCCAGCAGCAAAGCGGTGCGGCGGGAGAAGTACGAGCAGTACTTC. Its translation: CASSKAVRREKYEQYF.